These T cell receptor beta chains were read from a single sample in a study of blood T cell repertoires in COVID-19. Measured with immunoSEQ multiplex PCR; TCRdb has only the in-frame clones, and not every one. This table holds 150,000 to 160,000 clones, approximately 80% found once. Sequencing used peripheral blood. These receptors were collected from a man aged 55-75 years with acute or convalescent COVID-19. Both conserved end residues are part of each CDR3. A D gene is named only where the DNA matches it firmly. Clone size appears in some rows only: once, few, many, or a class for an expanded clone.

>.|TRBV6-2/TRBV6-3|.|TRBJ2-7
TGTGCCAGCAGTTACCCGCTCGGGGGTCACTCCTACGAGCAGTACTTC
CASSYPLGGHSYEQYF
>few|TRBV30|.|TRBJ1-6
TGTGCCTGGGGGGGCAAGAAGGCCCTCCACTTT
CAWGGKKALHF
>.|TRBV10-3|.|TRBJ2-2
TGTGCCATCAGTGAGTCGGAGATCGCGAACACCGGGGAGCTGTTTTTT
CAISESEIANTGELFF
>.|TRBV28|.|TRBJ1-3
TGTGCCAGCATTTCTTCCAGGGTACCGAGCTCTGGAAACACCATATATTTT
CASISSRVPSSGNTIYF
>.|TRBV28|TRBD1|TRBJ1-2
TGTGCCAGCTCACTCCCGGGACAGGGTGCCTATGGCTACACCTTC
CASSLPGQGAYGYTF
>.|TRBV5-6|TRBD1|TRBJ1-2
TGTGCCAGCAGCCACGGACAGGGGAACTATGGCTACACCTTC
CASSHGQGNYGYTF
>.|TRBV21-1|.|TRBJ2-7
TGTGCCAGCCCCAACCCCCTAGCGGGGGCCAGACACTCCTACGAGCAGTACTTC
CASPNPLAGARHSYEQYF
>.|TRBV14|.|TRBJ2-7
TGTGCCAGCAGCCCCCTAGCTGGCCACGAGCAGTACTTC
CASSPLAGHEQYF
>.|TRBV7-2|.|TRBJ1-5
TGTGCCAGCAGCCCCAGTCCCCTAGGCAATCAGCCCCAGCATTTT
CASSPSPLGNQPQHF
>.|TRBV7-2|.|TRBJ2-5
TGTGCCAGCAGCTTAAAGGGGCAAGAGACCCAGTACTTC
CASSLKGQETQYF
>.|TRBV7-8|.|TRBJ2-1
TGTGCCAGCAGTCGAACCCCGGGGTACCCCAATGAGCAGTTCTTC
CASSRTPGYPNEQFF
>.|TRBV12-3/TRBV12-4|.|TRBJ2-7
TGTGCCAGCAGCCCGGGACTTTACGAGCAGTACTTC
CASSPGLYEQYF
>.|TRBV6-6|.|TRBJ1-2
TGTGCCAGCAGTTACTCAGGGGCCCCCTTCTATGGCTACACCTTC
CASSYSGAPFYGYTF
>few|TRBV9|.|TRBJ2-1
TGTGCCAGCAGCGTAGGTGGTAGCGGAACAACCGAGCAGTTCTTC
CASSVGGSGTTEQFF
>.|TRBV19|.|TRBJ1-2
TGTGCCAGTAGTACCGTCCCGGTTGGCTATGGCTACACCTTC
CASSTVPVGYGYTF
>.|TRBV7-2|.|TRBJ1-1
TGTGCCAGCAGCCCCGGACAAGCCACTGAAGCTTTCTTT
CASSPGQATEAFF